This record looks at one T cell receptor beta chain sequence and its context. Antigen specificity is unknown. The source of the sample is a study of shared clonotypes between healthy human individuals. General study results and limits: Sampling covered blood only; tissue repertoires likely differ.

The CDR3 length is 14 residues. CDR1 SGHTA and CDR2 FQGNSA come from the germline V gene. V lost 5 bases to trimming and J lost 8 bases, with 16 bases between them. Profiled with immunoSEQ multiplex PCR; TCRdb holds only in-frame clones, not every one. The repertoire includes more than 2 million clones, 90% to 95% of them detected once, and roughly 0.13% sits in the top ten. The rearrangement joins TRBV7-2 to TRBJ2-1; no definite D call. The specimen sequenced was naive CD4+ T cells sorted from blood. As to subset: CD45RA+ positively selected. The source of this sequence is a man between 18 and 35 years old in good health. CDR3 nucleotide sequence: TGTGCCAGCAGCCCCCTTACCCTCCGGGATGAGCAGTTCTTC. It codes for CASSPLTLRDEQFF.